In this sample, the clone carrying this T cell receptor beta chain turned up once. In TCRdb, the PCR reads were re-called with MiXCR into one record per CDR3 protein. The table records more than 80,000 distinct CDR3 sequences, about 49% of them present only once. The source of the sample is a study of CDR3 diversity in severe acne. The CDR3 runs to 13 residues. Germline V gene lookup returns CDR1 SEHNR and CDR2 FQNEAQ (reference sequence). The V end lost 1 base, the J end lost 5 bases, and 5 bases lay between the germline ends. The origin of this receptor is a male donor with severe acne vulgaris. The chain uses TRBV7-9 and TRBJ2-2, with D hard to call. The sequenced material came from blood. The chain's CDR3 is CASSLDRTGELFF. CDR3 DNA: TGTGCCAGCAGCTTAGACCGAACCGGGGAGCTGTTTTTT.